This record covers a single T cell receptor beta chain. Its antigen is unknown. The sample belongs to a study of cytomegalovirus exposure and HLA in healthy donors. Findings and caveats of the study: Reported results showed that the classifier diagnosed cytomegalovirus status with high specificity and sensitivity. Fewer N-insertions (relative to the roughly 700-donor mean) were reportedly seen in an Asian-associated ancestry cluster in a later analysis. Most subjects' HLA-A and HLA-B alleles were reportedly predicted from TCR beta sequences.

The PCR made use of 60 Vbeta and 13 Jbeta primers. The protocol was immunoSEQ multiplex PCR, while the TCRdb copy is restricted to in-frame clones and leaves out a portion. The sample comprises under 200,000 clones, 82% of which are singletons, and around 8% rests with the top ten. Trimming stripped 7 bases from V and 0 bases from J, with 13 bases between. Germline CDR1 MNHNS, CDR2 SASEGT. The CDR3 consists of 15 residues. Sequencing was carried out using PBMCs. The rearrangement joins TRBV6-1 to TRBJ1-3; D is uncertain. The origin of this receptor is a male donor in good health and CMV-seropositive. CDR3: CASNGKDNSGNTIYF. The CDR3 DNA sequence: TGTGCCAGCAACGGGAAAGACAACTCTGGAAACACCATATATTTT.